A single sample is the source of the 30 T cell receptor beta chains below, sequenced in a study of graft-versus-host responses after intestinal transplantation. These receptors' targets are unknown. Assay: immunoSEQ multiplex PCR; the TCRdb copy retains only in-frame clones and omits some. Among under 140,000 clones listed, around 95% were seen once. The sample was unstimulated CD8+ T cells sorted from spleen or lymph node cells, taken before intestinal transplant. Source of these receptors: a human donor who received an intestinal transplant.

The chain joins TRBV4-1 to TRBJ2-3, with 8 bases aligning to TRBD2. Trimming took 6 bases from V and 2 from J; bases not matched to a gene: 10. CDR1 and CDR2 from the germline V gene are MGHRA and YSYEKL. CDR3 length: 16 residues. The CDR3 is CASSRLLADNTDTQYF. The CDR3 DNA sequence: TGCGCCAGCAGTCGATTACTAGCGGACAACACAGATACGCAGTATTTT.

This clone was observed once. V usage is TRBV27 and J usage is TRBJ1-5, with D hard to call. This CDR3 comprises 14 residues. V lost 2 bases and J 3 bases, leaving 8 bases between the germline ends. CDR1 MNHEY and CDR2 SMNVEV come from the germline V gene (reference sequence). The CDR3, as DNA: TGTGCCAGCAGTTTAGGGTTTTACAATCAGCCCCAGCATTTT. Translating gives CASSLGFYNQPQHF.

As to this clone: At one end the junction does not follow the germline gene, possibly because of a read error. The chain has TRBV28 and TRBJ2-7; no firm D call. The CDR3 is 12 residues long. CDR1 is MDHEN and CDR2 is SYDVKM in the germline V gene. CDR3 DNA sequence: TGTGCCAGCAGTTTAGGTTCCTCCGAGCAGTACTTC. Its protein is CASSLGSSEQYF.

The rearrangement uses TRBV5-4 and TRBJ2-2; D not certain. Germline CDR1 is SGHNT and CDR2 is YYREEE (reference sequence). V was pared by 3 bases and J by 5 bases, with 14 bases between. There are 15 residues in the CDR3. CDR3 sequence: CASSSEIGWTGELFF. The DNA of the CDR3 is TGTGCCAGCAGCTCAGAGATAGGTTGGACCGGGGAGCTGTTTTTT.

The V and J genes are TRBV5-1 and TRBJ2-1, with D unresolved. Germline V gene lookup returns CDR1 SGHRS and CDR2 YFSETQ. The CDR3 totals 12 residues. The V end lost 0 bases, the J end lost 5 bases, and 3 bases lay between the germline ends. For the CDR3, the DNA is TGCGCCAGCAGCTTGGCCGACAATGAGCAGTTCTTC. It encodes CASSLADNEQFF.

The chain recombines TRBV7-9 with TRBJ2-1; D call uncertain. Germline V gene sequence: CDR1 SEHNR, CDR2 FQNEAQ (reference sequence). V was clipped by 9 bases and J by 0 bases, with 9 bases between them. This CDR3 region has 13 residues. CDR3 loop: CASSEVSYNEQFF. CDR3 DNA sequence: TGTGCCAGTTCGGAAGTCTCCTACAATGAGCAGTTCTTC.

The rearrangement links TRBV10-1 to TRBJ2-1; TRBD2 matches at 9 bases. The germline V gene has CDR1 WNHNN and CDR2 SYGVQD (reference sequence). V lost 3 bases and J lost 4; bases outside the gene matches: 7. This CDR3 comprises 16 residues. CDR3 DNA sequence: TGCGCCAGCAGTGATAGGGCTAGCGGGGTTTACAATGAGCAGTTCTTC. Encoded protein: CASSDRASGVYNEQFF.

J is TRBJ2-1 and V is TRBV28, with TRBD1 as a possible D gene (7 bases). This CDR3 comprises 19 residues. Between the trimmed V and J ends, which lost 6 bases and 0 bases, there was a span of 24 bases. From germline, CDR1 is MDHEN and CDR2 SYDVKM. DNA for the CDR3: TGTGCCAGCAGCTCCAAACCGGGGGACAGCCTCCACTCCTACAATGAGCAGTTCTTC. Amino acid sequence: CASSSKPGDSLHSYNEQFF.

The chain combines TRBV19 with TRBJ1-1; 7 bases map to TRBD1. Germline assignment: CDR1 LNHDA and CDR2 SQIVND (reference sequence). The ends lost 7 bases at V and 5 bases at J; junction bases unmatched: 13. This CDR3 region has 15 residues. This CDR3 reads CASKDDRAFGTEAFF. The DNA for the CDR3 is TGTGCCAGTAAGGACGACAGGGCATTCGGGACTGAAGCTTTCTTT. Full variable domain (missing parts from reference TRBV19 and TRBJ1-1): DGGITQSPKYLFRKEGQNVTLSCEQNLNHDAMYWYRQDPGQGLRLIYYSQIVNDFQKGDIAEGYSVSREKKESFPLTVTSAQKNPTAFYLCASKDDRAFGTEAFFGQGTRLTVV.

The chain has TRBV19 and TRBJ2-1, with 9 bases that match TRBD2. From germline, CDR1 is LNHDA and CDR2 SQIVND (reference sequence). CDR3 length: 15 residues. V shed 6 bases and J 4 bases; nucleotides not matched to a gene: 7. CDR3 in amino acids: CASRTGTSSYNEQFF. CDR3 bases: TGTGCCAGTAGGACCGGGACTAGCAGTTACAATGAGCAGTTCTTC. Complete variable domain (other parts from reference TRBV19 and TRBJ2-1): DGGITQSPKYLFRKEGQNVTLSCEQNLNHDAMYWYRQDPGQGLRLIYYSQIVNDFQKGDIAEGYSVSREKKESFPLTVTSAQKNPTAFYLCASRTGTSSYNEQFFGPGTRLTVL.

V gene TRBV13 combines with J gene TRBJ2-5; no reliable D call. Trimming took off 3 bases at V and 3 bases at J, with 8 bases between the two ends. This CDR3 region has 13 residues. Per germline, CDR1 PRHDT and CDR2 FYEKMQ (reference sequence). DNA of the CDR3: TGTGCCAGCAGCTTGACACCGAAAGAGACCCAGTACTTC. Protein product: CASSLTPKETQYF.

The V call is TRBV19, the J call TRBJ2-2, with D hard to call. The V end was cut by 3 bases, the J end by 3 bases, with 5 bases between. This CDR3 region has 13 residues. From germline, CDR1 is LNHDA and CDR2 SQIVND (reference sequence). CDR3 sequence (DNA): TGTGCCAGTAGTATTTGGCACACCGGGGAGCTGTTTTTT. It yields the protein CASSIWHTGELFF.

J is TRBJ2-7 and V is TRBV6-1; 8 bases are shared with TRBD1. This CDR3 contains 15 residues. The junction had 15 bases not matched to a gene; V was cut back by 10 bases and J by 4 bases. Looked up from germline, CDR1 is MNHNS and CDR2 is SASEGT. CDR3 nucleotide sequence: TGTGCCACCAAACCGGCAGGGGGCGGTTCGTACGAGCAGTACTTC. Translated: CATKPAGGGSYEQYF.

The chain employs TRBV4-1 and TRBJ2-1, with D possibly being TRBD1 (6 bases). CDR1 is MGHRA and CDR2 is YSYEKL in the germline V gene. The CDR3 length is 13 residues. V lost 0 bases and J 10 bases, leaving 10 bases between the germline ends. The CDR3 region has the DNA TGCGCCAGCAGCCAAGAACCGGACAGCGAGCAGTTCTTC. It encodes CASSQEPDSEQFF.

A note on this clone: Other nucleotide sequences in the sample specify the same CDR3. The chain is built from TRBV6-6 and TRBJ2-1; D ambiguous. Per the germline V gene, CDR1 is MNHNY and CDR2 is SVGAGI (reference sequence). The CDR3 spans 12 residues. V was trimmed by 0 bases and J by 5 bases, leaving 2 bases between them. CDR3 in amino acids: CASSYSDNEQFF. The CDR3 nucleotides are TGTGCCAGCAGTTACTCGGACAATGAGCAGTTCTTC.

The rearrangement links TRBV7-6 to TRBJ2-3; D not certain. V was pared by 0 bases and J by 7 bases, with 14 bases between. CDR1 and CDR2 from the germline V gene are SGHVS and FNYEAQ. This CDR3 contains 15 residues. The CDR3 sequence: CASSLAAPEKNTQYF. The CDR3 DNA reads TGTGCCAGCAGCTTAGCAGCGCCCGAGAAAAATACGCAGTATTTT.

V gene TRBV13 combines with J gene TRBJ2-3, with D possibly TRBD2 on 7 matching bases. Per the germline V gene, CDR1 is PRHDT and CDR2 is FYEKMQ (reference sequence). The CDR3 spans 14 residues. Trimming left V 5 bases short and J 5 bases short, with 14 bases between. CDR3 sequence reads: CASSPLRGGDTQYF. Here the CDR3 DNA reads TGTGCCAGCAGCCCTTTGAGGGGGGGAGATACGCAGTATTTT.

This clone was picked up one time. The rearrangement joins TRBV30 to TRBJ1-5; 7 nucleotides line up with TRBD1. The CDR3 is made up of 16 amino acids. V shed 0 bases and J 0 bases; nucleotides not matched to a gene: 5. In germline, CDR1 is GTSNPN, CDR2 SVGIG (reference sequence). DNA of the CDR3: TGTGCCTGGAGTGTACAGGGGAGGTTTAGCAATCAGCCCCAGCATTTT. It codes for CAWSVQGRFSNQPQHF.

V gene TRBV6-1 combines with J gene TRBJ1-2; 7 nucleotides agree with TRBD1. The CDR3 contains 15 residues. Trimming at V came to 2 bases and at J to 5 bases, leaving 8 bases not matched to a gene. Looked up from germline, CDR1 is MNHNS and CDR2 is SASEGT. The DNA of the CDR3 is TGTGCCAGCAGTGAAAGGGTAGGGGGCGCTTATGGCTACACCTTC. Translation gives CASSERVGGAYGYTF.

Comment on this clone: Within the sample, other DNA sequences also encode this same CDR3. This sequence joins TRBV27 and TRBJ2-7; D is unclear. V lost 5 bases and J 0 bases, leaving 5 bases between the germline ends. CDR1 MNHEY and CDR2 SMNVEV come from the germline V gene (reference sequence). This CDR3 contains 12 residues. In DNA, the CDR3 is TGTGCCAGCAGTCCGAGCTCCTACGAGCAGTACTTC. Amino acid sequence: CASSPSSYEQYF.

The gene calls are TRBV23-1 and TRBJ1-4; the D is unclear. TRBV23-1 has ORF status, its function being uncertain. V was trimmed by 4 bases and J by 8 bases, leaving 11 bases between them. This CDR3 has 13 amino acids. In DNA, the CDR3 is TGCGCCAGCAGTCTTTCCAAAGGGGAAAAACTGTTTTTT. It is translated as CASSLSKGEKLFF.

The CDR3, as DNA: TGTGCCAGCAGCGTAGCGGGAGGGAGACAAGAGACCCAGTACTTC. It codes for CASSVAGGRQETQYF. The chain employs TRBV9 and TRBJ2-5; 8 bases are a match to TRBD2. The ends lost 0 bases at V and 2 bases at J; junction bases unmatched: 3. This CDR3 comprises 15 residues. In germline, CDR1 is SGDLS, CDR2 YYNGEE.

The chain's CDR3 is CASSSTSGIGGTDTQYF. The CDR3 DNA reads as TGTGCCAGCAGCAGTACTAGCGGGATTGGGGGCACAGATACGCAGTATTTT. The rearrangement joins TRBV11-2 to TRBJ2-3, with 10 bases identical to TRBD2. V trimming: 5 bases; J trimming: 1 base; junction bases outside the gene matches: 9. The CDR3 is made up of 17 amino acids. The V gene's germline CDR1 is SGHAT and CDR2 FQNNGV.

CDR3 bases: TGCGCCAGCAGCCAAGAAATGGTCTCCATCCCCAAGTCCTACGAGCAGTACTTC. Translation: CASSQEMVSIPKSYEQYF. The chain uses TRBV4-1 and TRBJ2-7; no firm D call. Between the trimmed V and J ends, which lost 0 bases and 1 base, there was a span of 19 bases. CDR1 MGHRA and CDR2 YSYEKL come from the germline V gene. The CDR3 is 18 amino acids.

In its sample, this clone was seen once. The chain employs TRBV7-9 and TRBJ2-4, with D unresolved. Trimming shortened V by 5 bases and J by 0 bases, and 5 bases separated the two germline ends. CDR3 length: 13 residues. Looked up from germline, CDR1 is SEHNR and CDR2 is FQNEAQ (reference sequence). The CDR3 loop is CASSRLAKNIQYF. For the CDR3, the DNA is TGTGCCAGCAGCCGCCTAGCCAAAAACATTCAGTACTTC.

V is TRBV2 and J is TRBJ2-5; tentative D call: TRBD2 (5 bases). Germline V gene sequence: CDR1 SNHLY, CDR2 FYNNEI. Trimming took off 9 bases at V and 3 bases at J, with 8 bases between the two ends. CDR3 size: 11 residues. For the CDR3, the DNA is TGTGCCAGGGACTGGGAAGAGACCCAGTACTTC. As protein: CARDWEETQYF.

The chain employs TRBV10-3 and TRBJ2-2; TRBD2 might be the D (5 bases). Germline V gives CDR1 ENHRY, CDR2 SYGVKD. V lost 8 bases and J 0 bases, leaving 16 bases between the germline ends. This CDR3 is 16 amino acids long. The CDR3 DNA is TGTGCCATCCGCGGGTCTAGGAGCTCGAACACCGGGGAGCTGTTTTTT. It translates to CAIRGSRSSNTGELFF.

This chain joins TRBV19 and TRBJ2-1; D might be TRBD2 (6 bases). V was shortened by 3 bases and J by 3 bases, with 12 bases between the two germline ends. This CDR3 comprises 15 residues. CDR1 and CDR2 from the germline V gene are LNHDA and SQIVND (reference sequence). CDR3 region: CASSIDGRGYNEQFF. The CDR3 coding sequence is TGTGCCAGTAGTATTGACGGGAGAGGCTACAATGAGCAGTTCTTC.

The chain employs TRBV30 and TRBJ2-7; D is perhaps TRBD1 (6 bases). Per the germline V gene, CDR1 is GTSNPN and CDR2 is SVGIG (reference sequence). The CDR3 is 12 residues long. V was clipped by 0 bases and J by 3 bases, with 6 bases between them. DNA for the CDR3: TGTGCCTGGAGTGTAGGGGGCTACGAGCAGTACTTC. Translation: CAWSVGGYEQYF.

CDR3 bases: TGTGCCAGCACTCCCGGGACTTCTTTCTACAATGAGCAGTTCTTC. Protein: CASTPGTSFYNEQFF. The gene calls are TRBV28 and TRBJ2-1; TRBD2 is a possible D gene (6 bases). From germline, CDR1 is MDHEN and CDR2 SYDVKM. The CDR3 is 15 amino acids. The germline V and J ends were trimmed by 7 bases and 3 bases, with 16 bases remaining between them.